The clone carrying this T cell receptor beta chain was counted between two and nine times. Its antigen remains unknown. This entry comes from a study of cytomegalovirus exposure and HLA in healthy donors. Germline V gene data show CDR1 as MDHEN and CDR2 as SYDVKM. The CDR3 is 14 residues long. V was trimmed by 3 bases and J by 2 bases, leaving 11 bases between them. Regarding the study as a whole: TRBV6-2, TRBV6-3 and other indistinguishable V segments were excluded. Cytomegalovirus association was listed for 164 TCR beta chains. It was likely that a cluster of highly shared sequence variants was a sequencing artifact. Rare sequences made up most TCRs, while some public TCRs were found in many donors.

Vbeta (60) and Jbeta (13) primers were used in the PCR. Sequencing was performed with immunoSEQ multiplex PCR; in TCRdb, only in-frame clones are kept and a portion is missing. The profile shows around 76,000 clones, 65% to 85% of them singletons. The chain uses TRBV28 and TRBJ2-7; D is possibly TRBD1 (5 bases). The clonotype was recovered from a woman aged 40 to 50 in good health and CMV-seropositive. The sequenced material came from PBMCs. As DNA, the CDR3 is TGTGCCAGCAGTTTCCACGGACAAGCCTACGAGCAGTACTTC. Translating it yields CASSFHGQAYEQYF.